This entry concerns a single T cell receptor (beta chain). Its antigen is still unknown. No quality values exist for individual bases; no much larger clone is one base distant. This specimen comes from a study of blood T cells in healthy people across ages (dated by TCRdb to 2014 to 2015). Broadly, across the study: In model experiments, template switching captured about one uniquely barcoded TCR beta cDNA molecule for every two T cells. Age-related changes in TCR beta repertoire diversity were measured in the study by deep sequencing normalized with unique cDNA molecular identifiers. The donors were split into four age groups: young (average around 16 years), middle-aged (around 40), aged (more than 60) and long-lived (roughly 77). To avoid experimental bias, donors of different ages were distributed randomly across sequencing lanes. Two additional independent replicas of 1 million unique cDNA reads from the same blood draw were analyzed for two donors (one aged 18 to 30 and one aged 80 or older).

The 40 or so donors, aged roughly 6 to 95 years, were systemically healthy Caucasian individuals from Russia. Ten milliliters of peripheral blood were drawn from each donor into EDTA-treated Vacutainer tubes. Ficoll-Paque density-gradient centrifugation was used to isolate PBMCs, with at least 6.5 million per sample. Total RNA, at least 5.5 micrograms per sample, was extracted from PBMCs with Trizol reagent. For every donor, flow cytometry on a PBMC aliquot measured the percentage of naive CD45RAhigh/CD27high T cells. Overall study results and their limits: As age increased, observed TCR beta diversity per million T cells dropped in a roughly linear way, and a significant reduction was already evident by age about 40. Because donor CMV infection status was unknown, age-related changes in expanded clonotypes were potentially confounded. Conclusive comparison of naive and antigen-experienced compartments was prevented by the profiling of bulk unsorted PBMCs. Estimates of total diversity from one million sequenced T cells were regarded as lower bounds and underestimates. Compared with the aged group, the long-lived group had more naive CD4+ T cells, fewer expanded clones and increased TCR diversity, a pattern suggesting age selection. The percentage of naive T cells measured by flow cytometry correlated strongly with observed TCR beta diversity.

Receptors were amplified or captured by 5' RACE. For sequencing, an Illumina HiSeq 2500 was employed. The second PCR ran for roughly 7 to 11 cycles and used a J-beta primer mix along with a sample-barcoded 5' primer. Each TCR beta cDNA molecule received a unique molecular identifier from a template-switch 5' adaptor carrying 12 random nucleotides. Each sample yielded at least 2.5 million CDR3-containing paired-end reads. All of the RNA was converted into first-strand cDNA using the Mint cDNA synthesis kit, with a TRBC-specific oligonucleotide serving as the primer. Following uracil-DNA glycosylase treatment, a first 18-cycle PCR with universal primers M1SS and BC2_uni_R was performed on all cDNA. Per the authors' processing: Normalization of each sample was performed by random selection of 1 million high-quality reads, each carrying a distinct molecular identifier. Instead of being binned into consensus sequences, reads with shared molecular identifiers were discarded. CDR3 identification, clonotype clustering and error correction used MiTCR with a Q25 quality threshold and the strictest error-elimination algorithm. Lower-bound total TCR beta diversity was estimated with a nonparametric unseen species model using Euler transformation. TCRdb trimmed public reads at Q25 via fastp, called clones via MiXCR and kept in-frame beta chains. CDR3 protein duplicates are merged, each entry listing the most common genes and DNA. TCRdb, not the original authors, processed these V and J calls. This sample holds under 1,000,000 distinct CDR3 sequences; 36% were observed only once. The top ten clones comprise roughly 13% of the sample.

CDR1 and CDR2 were assigned from the germline V gene as LGHNA and YNFKEQ. V and J are trimmed by 4 bases and 2 bases, and the gene matches miss 11 bases of the junction. Including the terminal cysteine and phenylalanine, the CDR3 comprises 17 residues. The only DNA kept is the CDR3, 51 bases in frame from the first base. Sample: blood. Recombination linked TRBV4-2 to TRBJ2-1, with 7 central nucleotides matching TRBD1. The sequence was collected from a man younger than 30 in good health. The nucleotides read TGTGCCAGCAGCCCCGCCCTAGGGGGCCCCACCTACAATGAGCAGTTCTTC. Its coded protein is CASSPALGGPTYNEQFF.